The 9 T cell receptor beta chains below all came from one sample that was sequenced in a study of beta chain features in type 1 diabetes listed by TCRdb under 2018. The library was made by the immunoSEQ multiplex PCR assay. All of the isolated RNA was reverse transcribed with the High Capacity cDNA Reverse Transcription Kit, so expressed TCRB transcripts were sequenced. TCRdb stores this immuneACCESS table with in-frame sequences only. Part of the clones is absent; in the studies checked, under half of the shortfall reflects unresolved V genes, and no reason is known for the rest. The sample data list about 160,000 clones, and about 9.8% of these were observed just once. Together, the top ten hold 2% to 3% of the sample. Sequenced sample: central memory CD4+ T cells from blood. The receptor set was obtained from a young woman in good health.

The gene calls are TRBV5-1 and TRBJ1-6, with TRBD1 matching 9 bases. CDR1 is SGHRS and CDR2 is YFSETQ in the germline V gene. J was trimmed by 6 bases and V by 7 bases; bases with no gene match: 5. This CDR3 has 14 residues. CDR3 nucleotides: TGCGCCAGCGAACCGGGACAGGGTAATTCACCCCTCCACTTT. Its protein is CASEPGQGNSPLHF.

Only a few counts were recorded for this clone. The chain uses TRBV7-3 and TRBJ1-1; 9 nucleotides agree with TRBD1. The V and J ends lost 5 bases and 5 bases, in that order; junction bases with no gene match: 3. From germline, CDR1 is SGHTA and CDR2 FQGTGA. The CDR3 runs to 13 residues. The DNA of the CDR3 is TGTGCCAGCAGCCCGGGGACAGGGACTGAAGCTTTCTTT. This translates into CASSPGTGTEAFF.

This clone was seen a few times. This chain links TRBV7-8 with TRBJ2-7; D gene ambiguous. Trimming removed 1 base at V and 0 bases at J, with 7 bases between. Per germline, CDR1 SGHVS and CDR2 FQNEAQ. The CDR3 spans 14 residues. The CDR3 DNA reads TGTGCCAGCAGCTTAGGAGCGTACTCCTACGAGCAGTACTTC. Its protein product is CASSLGAYSYEQYF.

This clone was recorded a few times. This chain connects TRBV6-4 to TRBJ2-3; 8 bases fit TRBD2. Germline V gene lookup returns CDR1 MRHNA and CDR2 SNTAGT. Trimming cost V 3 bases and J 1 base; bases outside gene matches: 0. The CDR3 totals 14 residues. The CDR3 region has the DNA TGTGCCAGCAGTGAGCGGGGGGGCACAGATACGCAGTATTTT. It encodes CASSERGGTDTQYF.

In nucleotides, the CDR3 is TGTGCCAGCAGCGGACCTGGGGTCAGGGGCCACGAGCAGTACTTC. This codes for CASSGPGVRGHEQYF. V is TRBV5-4 and J is TRBJ2-7; tentative D call: TRBD1 (6 bases). The CDR3 runs to 15 residues. Germline V gene sequence: CDR1 SGHNT, CDR2 YYREEE (reference sequence). Trimming stripped 4 bases from V and 5 bases from J, with 19 bases between.

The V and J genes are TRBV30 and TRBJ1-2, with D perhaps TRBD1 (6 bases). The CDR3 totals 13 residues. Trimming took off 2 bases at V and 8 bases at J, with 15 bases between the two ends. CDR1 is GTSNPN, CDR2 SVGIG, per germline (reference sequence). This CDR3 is CAWSIGGRGGYTF. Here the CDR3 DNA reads TGTGCCTGGAGTATCGGGGGGCGTGGAGGCTACACCTTC.

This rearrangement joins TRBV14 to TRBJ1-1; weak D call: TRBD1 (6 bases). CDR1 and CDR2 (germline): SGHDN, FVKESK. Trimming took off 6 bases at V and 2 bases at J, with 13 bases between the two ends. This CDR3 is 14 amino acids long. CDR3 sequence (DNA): TGTGCCAGCAGTCGGGACACCGATAACACTGAAGCTTTCTTT. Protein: CASSRDTDNTEAFF.

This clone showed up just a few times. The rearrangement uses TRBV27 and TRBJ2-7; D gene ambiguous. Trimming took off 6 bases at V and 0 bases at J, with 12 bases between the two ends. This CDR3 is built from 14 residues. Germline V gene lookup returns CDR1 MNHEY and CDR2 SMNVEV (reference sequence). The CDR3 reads CASRREWSSYEQYF. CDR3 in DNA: TGTGCCAGCAGGCGCGAGTGGAGCTCCTACGAGCAGTACTTC.

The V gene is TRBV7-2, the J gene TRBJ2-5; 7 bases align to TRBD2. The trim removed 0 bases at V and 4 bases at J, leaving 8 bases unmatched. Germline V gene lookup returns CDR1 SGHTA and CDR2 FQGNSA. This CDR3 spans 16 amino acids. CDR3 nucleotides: TGTGCCAGCAGCTTAGCGGGGACTAATTTTATAGAGACCCAGTACTTC. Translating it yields CASSLAGTNFIETQYF.